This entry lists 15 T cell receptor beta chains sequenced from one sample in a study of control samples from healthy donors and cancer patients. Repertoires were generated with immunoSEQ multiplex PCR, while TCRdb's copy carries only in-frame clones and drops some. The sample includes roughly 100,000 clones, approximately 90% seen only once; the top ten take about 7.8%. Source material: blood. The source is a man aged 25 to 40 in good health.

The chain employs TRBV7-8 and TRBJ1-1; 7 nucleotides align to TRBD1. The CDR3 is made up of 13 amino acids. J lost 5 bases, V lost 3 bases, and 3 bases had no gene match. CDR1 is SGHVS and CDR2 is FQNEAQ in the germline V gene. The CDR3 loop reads CASSFDRDTEAFF. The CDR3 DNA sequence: TGTGCCAGCAGCTTTGACAGGGATACTGAAGCTTTCTTT.

The CDR3: CATSEGQSYNEQFF. The CDR3 nucleotides read TGTGCCACCAGTGAGGGACAGAGCTACAATGAGCAGTTCTTC. This chain connects TRBV24-1 to TRBJ2-1, with 7 bases aligning to TRBD1. This CDR3 contains 14 residues. Germline V CDR1 and CDR2: KGHDR, SFDVKD. Trimming took 4 bases from V and 3 from J; bases not matched to a gene: 2.

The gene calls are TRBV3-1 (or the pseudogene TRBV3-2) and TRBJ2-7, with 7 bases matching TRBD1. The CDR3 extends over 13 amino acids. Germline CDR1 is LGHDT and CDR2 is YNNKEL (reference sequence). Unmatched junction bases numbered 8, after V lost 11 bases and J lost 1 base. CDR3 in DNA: TGTGCCTCGACCGGGACAGAATCCTACGAGCAGTACTTC. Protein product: CASTGTESYEQYF.

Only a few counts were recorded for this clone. DNA for the CDR3: TGTGCCTTTCGGAAACAGGGGACGGAGTACGAGCAGTACTTC. Translating gives CAFRKQGTEYEQYF. The chain uses TRBV3-1 (or the pseudogene TRBV3-2) and TRBJ2-7; TRBD1 aligns across 7 bases. The CDR3 extends over 14 amino acids. Trimming at V came to 11 bases and at J to 4 bases, leaving 14 bases not matched to a gene. Germline CDR1 LGHDT, CDR2 YNNKEL (reference sequence).

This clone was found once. CDR3 bases: TGTGCCCCCCCCGGGTGCTACGAGCAGTACGTC. It specifies CAPPGCYEQYV. The genes are TRBV24-1 and TRBJ2-7; D is unresolved. The germline V and J ends were trimmed by 12 bases and 3 bases, with 11 bases remaining between them. Looked up from germline, CDR1 is KGHDR and CDR2 is SFDVKD. This CDR3 comprises 11 residues.

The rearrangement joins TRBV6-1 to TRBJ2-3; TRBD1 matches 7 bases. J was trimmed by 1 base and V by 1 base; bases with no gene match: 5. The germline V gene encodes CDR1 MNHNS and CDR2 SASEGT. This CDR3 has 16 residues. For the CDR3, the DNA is TGTGCCAGCAGTGAAGAAATTGGACAGGGCACAGATACGCAGTATTTT. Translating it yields CASSEEIGQGTDTQYF.

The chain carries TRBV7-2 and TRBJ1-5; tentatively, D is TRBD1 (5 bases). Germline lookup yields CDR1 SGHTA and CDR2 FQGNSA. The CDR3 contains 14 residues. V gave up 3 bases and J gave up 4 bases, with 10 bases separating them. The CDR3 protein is CASSFPGWNQPQHF. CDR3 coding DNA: TGTGCCAGCAGCTTTCCAGGGTGGAATCAGCCCCAGCATTTT.

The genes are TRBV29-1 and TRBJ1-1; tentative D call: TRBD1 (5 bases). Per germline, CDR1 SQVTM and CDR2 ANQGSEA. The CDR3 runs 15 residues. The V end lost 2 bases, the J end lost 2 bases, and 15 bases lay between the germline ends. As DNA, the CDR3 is TGCAGCGTTGAATCTTACAGGTTTCCTAACACTGAAGCTTTCTTT. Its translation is CSVESYRFPNTEAFF.

The CDR3 nucleotides read TGTGCCAGCAGCTTCCCCTCCAGGGGGGGAACCGGGGAGCTGTTTTTT. This codes for CASSFPSRGGTGELFF. V gene TRBV11-2 combines with J gene TRBJ2-2; either TRBD1 or TRBD2 may supply D (7 bases each). Trimming took 3 bases from V and 5 from J, leaving 16 bases between them. This CDR3 region has 16 residues. The germline V gene has CDR1 SGHAT and CDR2 FQNNGV.

For the CDR3, the DNA is TGTGCCAGCCAAGCGGGGAAGATAGATACGCAGTATTTT. It translates to CASQAGKIDTQYF. The chain combines TRBV6-5 with TRBJ2-3; 7 nucleotides match TRBD2. Germline V gene data show CDR1 as MNHEY and CDR2 as SVGAGI. V lost 8 bases, J lost 5 bases, and 7 bases stayed unmatched. This CDR3 comprises 13 residues.

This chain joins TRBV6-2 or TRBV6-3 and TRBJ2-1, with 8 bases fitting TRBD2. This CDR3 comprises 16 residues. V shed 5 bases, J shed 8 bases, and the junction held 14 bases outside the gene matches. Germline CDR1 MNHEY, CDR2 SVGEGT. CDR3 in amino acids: CASSALITSGFDEQFF. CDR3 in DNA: TGTGCCAGCAGTGCCCTAATCACTAGCGGATTCGATGAGCAGTTCTTC.

The CDR3 DNA follows: TGTGCCAGCAGTCCACACGTCAGGGTAACGAAGGAGACCCAGTACTTC. Its translation: CASSPHVRVTKETQYF. The chain couples TRBV27 to TRBJ2-5; possible D gene TRBD1, 5 bases. CDR1 and CDR2 from the germline V gene are MNHEY and SMNVEV (reference sequence). The CDR3 length is 16 residues. V lost 5 bases, J lost 5 bases, and 21 bases lay in between.

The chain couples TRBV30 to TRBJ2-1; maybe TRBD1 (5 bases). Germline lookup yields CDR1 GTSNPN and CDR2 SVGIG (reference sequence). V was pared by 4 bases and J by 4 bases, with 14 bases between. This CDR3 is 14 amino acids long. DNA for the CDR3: TGTGCCTGGAATTGGGGCGAAGGTTACAATGAGCAGTTCTTC. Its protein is CAWNWGEGYNEQFF.

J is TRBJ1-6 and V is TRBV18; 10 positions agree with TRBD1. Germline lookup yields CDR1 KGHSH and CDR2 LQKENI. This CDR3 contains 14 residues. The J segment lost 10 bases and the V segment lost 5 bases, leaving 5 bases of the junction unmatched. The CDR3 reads CASSAGTGASPLHF. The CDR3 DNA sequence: TGTGCCAGCTCAGCCGGGACAGGGGCCTCACCCCTCCACTTT.

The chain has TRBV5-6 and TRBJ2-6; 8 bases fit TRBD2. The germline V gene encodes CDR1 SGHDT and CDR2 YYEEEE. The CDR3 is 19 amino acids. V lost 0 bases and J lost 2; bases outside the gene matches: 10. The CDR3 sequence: CASSLAALAGNPGANVLTF. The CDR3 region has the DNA TGTGCCAGCAGCTTGGCCGCTCTAGCGGGCAACCCTGGGGCCAACGTCCTGACTTTC. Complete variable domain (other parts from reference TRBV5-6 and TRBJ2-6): DAGVTQSPTHLIKTRGQQVTLRCSPKSGHDTVSWYQQALGQGPQFIFQYYEEEERQRGNFPDRFSGHQFPNYSSELNVNALLLGDSALYLCASSLAALAGNPGANVLTFGAGSRLTVL.